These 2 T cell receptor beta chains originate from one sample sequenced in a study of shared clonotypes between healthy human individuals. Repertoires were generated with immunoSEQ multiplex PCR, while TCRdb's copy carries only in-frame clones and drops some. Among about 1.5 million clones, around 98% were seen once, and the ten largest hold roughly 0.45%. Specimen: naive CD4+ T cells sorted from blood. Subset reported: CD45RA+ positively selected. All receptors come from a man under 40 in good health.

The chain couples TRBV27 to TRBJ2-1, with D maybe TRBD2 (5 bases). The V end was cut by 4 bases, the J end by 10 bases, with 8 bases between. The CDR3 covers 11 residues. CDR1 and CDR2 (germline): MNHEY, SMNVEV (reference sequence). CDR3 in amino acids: CASSSRLEQFF. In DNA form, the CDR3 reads TGTGCCAGCAGTTCTCGACTAGAGCAGTTCTTC.

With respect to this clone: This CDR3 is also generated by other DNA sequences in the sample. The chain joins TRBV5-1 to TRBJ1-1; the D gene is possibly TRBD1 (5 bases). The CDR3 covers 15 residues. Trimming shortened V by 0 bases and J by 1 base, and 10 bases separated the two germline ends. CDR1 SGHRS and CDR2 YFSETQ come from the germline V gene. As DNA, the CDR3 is TGCGCCAGCAGCTTGGGTGGTCAGGGGAACACTGAAGCTTTCTTT. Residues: CASSLGGQGNTEAFF.